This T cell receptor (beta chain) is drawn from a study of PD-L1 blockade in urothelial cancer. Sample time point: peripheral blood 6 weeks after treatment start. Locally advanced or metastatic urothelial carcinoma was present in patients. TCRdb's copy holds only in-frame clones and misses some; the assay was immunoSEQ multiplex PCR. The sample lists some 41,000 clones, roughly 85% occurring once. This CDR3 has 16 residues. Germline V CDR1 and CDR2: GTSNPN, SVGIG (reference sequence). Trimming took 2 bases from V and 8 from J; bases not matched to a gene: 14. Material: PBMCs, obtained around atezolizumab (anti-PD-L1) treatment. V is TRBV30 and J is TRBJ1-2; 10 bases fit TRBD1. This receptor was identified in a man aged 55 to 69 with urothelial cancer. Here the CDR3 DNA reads TGTGCCTGGAGTCCTAGGGACAGGGGACTCTTTTGGGGCTACACCTTC. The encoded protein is CAWSPRDRGLFWGYTF.